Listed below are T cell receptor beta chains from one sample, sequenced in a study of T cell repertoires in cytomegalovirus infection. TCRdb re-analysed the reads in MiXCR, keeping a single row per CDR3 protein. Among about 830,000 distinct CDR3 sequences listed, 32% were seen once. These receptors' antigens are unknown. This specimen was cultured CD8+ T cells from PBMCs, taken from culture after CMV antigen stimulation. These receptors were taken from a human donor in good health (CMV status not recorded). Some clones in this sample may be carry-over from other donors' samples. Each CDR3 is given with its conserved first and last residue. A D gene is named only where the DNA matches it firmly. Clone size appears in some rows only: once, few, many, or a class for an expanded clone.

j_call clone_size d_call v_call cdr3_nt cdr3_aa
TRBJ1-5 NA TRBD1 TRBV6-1 TGTGCCAGCAGTGCGACACCCCTTCTTCCAGGGGGAGGTCAGCCCCAGCATTTT CASSATPLLPGGGQPQHF
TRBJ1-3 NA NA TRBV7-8 TGTGCCAGCAGCAACAACGGACCCCGCTCTGGAAACACCATATATTTT CASSNNGPRSGNTIYF
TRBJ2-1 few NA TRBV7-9 TGTGCCAGCAGCTTATATCCCCCCACATCGACAGACGGTGAGCAGTTCTTC CASSLYPPTSTDGEQFF
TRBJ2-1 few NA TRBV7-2 TGTGCCAGCAGCATCCATCCCACCAATGAGCAGTTCTTC CASSIHPTNEQFF
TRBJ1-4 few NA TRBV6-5 TGTGCCAGCAGTTACTCATTAGGGGTCGATGAAAAACTGTTTTTT CASSYSLGVDEKLFF
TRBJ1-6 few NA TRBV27 TGTGCCAGCCGCCAAACGGGACGATCACCCCTCCACTTT CASRQTGRSPLHF
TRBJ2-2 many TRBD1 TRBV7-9 TGTGCCAGCAGCCCCCGGACAGGGGGCGCGACCGGGGAGCTGTTTTTT CASSPRTGGATGELFF
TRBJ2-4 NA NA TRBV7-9 TGTGCCAGCAGCCCCGCCCGCAGCGGCGAGGGTGACAAAAACATTCAGTACTTC CASSPARSGEGDKNIQYF
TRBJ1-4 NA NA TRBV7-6 TGTGCCAGTACCGGGACGGCTGATGAAAAACTGTTTTTT CASTGTADEKLFF
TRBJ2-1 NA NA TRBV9 TGTGCCAGCAGCGTAGCTCAGCGAGAGCAGTTCTTC CASSVAQREQFF
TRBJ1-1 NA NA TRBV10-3 TGTGCCACCCGGGAGGGCGGGACTGAAGCTTTCTTT CATREGGTEAFF
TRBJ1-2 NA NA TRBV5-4 TGTGCCAGCAGCTTGCCACCCGATGGCTACACCTTC CASSLPPDGYTF
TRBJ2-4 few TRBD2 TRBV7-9 TGTGCCAGCAGCCCCGGGACTAGCGGGGGGGCGACCAAAAACATTCAGTACTTC CASSPGTSGGATKNIQYF
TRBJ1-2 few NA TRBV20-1 TGCAGTGCTCGTTTGAACTATGGCTACACCTTC CSARLNYGYTF
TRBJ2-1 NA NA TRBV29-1 TGCAGCGTTGAGTCTATATTGACCGAAAGCTCCTACAATGAGCAGTTCTTC CSVESILTESSYNEQFF
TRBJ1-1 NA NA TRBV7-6 TGTGCCAGCAGCTTAGGGCGGTGGGGGAACACTGAAGCTTTCTTT CASSLGRWGNTEAFF
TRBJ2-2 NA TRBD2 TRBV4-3 TGCGCCAGCAGCCCATGGGAAAGCGGGGGGGTAACCGGGGAGCTGTTTTTT CASSPWESGGVTGELFF
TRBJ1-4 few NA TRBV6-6 TGTGCCAGCAGTTACTTTGGGGACCGCCAGGGTGGAAAACTGTTTTTT CASSYFGDRQGGKLFF
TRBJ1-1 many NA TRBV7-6 TGTGCCAGCAGCTTAGTTGTGATGAACACTGAAGCTTTCTTT CASSLVVMNTEAFF
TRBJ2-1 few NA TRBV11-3 TGTGCCAGCAGCTTAGGGCGGAGGAATGAGCAGTTCTTC CASSLGRRNEQFF
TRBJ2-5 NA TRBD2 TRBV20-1 TGCAGTGCATGGACTAGACAAGAGACCCAGTACTTC CSAWTRQETQYF
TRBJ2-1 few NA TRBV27 TGTGCCAGCAGTTTATCTACGGTAGCGATCTACAATGAGCAGTTCTTC CASSLSTVAIYNEQFF
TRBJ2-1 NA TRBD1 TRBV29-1 TGCAGCGTTGGGCTGGGACAGGGAAATGAGCAGTTCTTC CSVGLGQGNEQFF
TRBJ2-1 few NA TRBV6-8 TGTGCCAGCAGTTACTCGAGTCAGAGCTCCTACAATGAGCAGTTCTTC CASSYSSQSSYNEQFF
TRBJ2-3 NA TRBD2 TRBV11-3 TGTGCCAGCAGCTTAGGCGGGGGGTATGGTTTCACAGATACGCAGTATTTT CASSLGGGYGFTDTQYF
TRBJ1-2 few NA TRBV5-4 TGTGCCAGCACCATGGGAGGGAACTATGGCTACACCTTC CASTMGGNYGYTF
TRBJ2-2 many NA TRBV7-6 TGTGCCAGCAGCTTGCGTCGGCAGGCGAACACCGGGGAGCTGTTTTTT CASSLRRQANTGELFF
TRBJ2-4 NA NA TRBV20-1 TGCAGTGCTAGGCTATCCGGGGGCTTGAGAAACATTCAGTACTTC CSARLSGGLRNIQYF
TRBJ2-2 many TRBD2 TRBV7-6 TGTGCCAGCAGCTTAGCTACTAGCGGGGATCGAACCGGGGAGCTGTTTTTT CASSLATSGDRTGELFF
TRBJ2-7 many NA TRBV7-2 TGTGCCAGCAGCTTAGTGGACAATGGGGGCTACGAGCAGTACTTC CASSLVDNGGYEQYF
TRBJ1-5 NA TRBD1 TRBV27 TGTGCCAGCAAGACAGGGGGTCAGCCCCAGCATTTT CASKTGGQPQHF
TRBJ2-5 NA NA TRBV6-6 TGTGCCAGCGACCGGAGGGGATCACAAGAGACCCAGTACTTC CASDRRGSQETQYF
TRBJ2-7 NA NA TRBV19 TGTGCCAGTGGTCCGGAAGGTACCTACGAGCAGTACTTC CASGPEGTYEQYF
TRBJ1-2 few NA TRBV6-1 TGTGCCAGCAGTGAATGGGGCGGCAGGGGCGGCTACACCTTC CASSEWGGRGGYTF
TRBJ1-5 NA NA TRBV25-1 TGTGCCAGCAGCCCGACACAGGAAAATCAGCCCCAGCATTTT CASSPTQENQPQHF
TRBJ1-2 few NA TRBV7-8 TGTGCCAGCAGCTTAGCGCTAGGTGTCACCTTC CASSLALGVTF
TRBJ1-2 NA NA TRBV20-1 TGCAGTGCTAGAGGGGGGGGAAACTATGGCTACACCTTC CSARGGGNYGYTF
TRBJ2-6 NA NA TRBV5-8 TGTGCCAGCAGCTACCTACCGTTCAACTCTGGGGCCAACGTCCTGACTTTC CASSYLPFNSGANVLTF
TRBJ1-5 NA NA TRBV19 TGTGCCAGTAGTATGGGGGGCCGCGGTCAGCCCCAGCATTTT CASSMGGRGQPQHF
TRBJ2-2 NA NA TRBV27 TGTGCCAGCAGTCAAATTACCGGTTGGACCGGGGAGCTGTTTTTT CASSQITGWTGELFF
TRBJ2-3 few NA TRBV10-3 TGTGCCATCAGTGAGGCCGACAGCACCGGGGATACGCAGTATTTT CAISEADSTGDTQYF
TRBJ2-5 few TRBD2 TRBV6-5 TGTGCCAGCAGCCCCGGGAGGGATTTCCAAGAGACCCAGTACTTC CASSPGRDFQETQYF
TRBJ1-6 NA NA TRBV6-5 TGTGCCAGCAGGACCTTCGTCCGCTCCTATAATTCACCCCTCCACTTT CASRTFVRSYNSPLHF
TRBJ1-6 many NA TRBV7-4 TGTGCCAGCAGACCGGGCCCCCTGGAGACCTATAATTCACCCCTCCACTTT CASRPGPLETYNSPLHF
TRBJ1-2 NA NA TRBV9 TGTGCCAGCAGCGTAGCCGGGACGGAGCTTGGTGGCTACACCTTC CASSVAGTELGGYTF